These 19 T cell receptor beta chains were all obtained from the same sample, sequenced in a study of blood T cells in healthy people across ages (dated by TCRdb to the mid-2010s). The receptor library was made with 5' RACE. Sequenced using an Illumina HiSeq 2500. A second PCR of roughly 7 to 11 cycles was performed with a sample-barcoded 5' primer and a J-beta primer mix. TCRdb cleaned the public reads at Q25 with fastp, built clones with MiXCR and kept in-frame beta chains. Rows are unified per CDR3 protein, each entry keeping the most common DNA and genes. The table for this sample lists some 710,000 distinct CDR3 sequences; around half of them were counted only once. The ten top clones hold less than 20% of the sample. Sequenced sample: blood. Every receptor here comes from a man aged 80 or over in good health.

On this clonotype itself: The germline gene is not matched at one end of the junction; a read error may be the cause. The CDR3 DNA reads TGCAGCGTTGGGGAGGACAGGGGTGAAGGCTACATCTTC. This encodes CSVGEDRGEGYIF. This chain joins TRBV29-1 and TRBJ1-2; TRBD1 matches at 9 bases. CDR3 length: 13 amino acids. CDR1 and CDR2 (germline): SQVTM, ANQGSEA.

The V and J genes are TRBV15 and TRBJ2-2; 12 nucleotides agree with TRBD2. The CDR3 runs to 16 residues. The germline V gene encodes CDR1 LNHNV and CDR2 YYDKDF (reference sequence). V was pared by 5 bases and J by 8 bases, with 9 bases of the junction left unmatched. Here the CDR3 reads CATSGETSGRLGELFF. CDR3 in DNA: TGTGCCACCAGCGGGGAGACTAGCGGGAGACTAGGGGAGCTGTTTTTT.

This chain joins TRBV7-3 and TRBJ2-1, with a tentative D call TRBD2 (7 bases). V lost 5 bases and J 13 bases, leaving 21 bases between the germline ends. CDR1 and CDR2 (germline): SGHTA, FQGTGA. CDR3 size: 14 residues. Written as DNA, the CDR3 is TGTGCCAGCAGCCTCGCAAGGGGGGGAGAGACCCAGTTCTTC. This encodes CASSLARGGETQFF.

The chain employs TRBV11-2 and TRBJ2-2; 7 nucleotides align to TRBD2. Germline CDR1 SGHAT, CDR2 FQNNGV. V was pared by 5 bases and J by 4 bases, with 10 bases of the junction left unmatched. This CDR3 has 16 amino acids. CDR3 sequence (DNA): TGTGCCAGCAGCCCCGGACATCTAGCGGCCACCGGGGAGCTGTTTTTT. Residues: CASSPGHLAATGELFF.

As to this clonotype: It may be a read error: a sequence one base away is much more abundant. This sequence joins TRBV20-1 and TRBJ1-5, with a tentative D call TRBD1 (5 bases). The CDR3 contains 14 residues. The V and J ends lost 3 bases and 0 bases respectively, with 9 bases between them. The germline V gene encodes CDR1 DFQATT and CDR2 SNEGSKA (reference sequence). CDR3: CSARKGISNQPQHF. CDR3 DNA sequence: TGCAGTGCTAGGAAGGGGATTAGCAATCAGCCCCAGCATTTT.

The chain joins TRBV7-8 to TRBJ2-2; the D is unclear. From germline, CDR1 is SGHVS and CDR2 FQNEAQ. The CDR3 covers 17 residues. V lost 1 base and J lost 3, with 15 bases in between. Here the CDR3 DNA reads TGTGCCAGCAGCTTAGGGACCAGGATAATCCACACCGGGGAGCTGTTTTTT. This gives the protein CASSLGTRIIHTGELFF.

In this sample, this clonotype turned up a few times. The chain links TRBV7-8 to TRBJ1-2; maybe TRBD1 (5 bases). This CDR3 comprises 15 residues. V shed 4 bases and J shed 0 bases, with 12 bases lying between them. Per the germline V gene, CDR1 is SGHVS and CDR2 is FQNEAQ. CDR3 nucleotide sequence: TGTGCCAGCAGCTCTCGGACAACCTCTAACTATGGCTACACCTTC. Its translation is CASSSRTTSNYGYTF.

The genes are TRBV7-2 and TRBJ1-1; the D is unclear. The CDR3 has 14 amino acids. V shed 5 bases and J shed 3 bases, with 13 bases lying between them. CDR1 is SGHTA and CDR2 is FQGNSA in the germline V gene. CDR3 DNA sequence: TGTGCCAGCAGCCTCTTCCCTGGGGACACTGAAGCTTTCTTT. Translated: CASSLFPGDTEAFF.

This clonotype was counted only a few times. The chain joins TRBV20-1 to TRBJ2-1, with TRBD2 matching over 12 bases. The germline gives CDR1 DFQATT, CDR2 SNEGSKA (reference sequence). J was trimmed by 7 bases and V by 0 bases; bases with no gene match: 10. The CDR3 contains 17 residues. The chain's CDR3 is CSARDGGLAGSGNEQFF. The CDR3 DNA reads TGCAGTGCTAGAGATGGGGGACTAGCGGGTTCTGGGAATGAGCAGTTCTTC.

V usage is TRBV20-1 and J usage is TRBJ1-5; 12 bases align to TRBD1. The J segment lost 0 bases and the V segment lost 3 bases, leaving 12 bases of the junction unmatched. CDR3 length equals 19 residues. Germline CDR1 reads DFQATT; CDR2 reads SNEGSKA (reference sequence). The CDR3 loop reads CSARGPGTGGMHSNQPQHF. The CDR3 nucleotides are TGCAGTGCTAGGGGACCCGGGACAGGGGGCATGCATAGCAATCAGCCCCAGCATTTT.

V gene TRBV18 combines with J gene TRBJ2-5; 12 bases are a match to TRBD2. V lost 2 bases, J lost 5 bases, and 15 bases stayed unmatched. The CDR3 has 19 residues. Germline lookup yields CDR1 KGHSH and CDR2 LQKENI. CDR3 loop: CASSPKALAGGTAWETQYF. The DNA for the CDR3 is TGTGCCAGCTCACCAAAGGCGCTAGCGGGAGGGACGGCGTGGGAGACCCAGTACTTC.

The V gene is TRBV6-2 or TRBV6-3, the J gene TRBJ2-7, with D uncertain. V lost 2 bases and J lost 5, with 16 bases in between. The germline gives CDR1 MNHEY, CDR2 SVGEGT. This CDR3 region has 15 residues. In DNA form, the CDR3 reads TGTGCCAGCAGTTACCCCCTCCAAGGGAAGGACGAGCAGTACTTC. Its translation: CASSYPLQGKDEQYF.

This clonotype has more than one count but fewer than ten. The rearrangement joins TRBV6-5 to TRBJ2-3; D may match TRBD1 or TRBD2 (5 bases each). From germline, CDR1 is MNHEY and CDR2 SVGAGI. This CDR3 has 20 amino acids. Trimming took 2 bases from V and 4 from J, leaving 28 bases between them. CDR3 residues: CASSYRGGKTLTSRADTQYF. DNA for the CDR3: TGTGCCAGCAGTTACCGTGGGGGAAAAACCCTAACTTCACGGGCAGATACGCAGTATTTT.

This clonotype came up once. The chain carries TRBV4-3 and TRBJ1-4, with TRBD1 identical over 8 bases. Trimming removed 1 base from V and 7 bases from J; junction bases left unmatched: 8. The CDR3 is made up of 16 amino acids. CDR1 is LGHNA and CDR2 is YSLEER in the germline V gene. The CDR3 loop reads CASSQAGQGAVEKLFF. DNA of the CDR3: TGCGCCAGCAGCCAAGCCGGACAGGGTGCAGTTGAAAAACTGTTTTTT.

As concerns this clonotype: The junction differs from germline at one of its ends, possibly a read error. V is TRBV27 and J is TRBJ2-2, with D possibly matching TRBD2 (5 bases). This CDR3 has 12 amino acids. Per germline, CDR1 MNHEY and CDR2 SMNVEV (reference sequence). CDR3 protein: CASSPYTGKLFF. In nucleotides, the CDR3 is TGTGCCAGCAGTCCATACACCGGGAAGCTGTTTTTT.

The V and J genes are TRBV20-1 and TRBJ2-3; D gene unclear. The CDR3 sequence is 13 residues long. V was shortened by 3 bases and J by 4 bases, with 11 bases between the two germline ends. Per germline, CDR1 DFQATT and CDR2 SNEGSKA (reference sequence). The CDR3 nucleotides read TGCAGTGCTAGCCCCGATTCTCCAGATACGCAGTATTTT. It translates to CSASPDSPDTQYF.

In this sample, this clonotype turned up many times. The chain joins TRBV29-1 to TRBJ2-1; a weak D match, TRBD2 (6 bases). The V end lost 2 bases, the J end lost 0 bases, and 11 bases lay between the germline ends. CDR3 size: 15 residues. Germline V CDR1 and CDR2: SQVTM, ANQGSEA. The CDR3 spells CSVELDYTSYNEQFF. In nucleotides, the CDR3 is TGCAGCGTTGAACTGGACTACACCTCCTACAATGAGCAGTTCTTC.

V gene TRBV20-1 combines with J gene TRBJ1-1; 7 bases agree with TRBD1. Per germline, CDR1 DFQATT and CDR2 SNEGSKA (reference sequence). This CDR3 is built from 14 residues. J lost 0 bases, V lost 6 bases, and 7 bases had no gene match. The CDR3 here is CSATGQILNTEAFF. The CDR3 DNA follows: TGCAGTGCCACGGGACAGATACTGAACACTGAAGCTTTCTTT.

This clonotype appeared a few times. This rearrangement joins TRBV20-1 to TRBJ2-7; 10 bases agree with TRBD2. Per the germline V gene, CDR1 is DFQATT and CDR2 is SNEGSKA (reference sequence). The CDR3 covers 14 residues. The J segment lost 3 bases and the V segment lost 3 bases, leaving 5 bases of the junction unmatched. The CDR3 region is CSARGTSADYEQYF. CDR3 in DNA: TGCAGTGCTAGGGGGACTAGCGCCGACTACGAGCAGTACTTC.